Listed below are T cell receptor beta chains from one sample, sequenced in a study of blood T cell repertoires in COVID-19. This table comes from immunoSEQ multiplex PCR, and its TCRdb copy is limited to in-frame clones, with some not included. The sample lists over 600,000 clones, approximately 90% occurring once. Sequenced material: peripheral blood. The receptor set was obtained from a woman between 18 and 30 years old with acute or convalescent COVID-19. CDR3s include the opening cysteine and the closing phenylalanine or tryptophan. D genes are given only for firm matches. Clone size is not always given. Where it is, it says once, few, many or a class for expanded clones.

-,TRBJ2-7,14,-,TRBV5-1,TGCGCCAGCAGCTTGGCCGGGTCAGCCTACGAGCAGTACTTC,CASSLAGSAYEQYF
-,TRBJ2-1,17,-,TRBV4-3,TGCGCCAGCAGCCAAGATTCGGACAGGCGGGGATACAATGAGCAGTTCTTC,CASSQDSDRRGYNEQFF
-,TRBJ2-3,14,-,TRBV5-1,TGCGCCAGCAGCTTGCCTAGCGACACAGATACGCAGTATTTT,CASSLPSDTDTQYF
-,TRBJ2-6,16,-,TRBV29-1,TGCAGCGTTGTGGGGCCTCGGAGCTCTGGGGCCAACGTCCTGACTTTC,CSVVGPRSSGANVLTF
-,TRBJ1-5,13,-,TRBV19,TGTGCCACCGAGGTCGAGGGAGGCCAGCCCCAGCATTTT,CATEVEGGQPQHF
-,TRBJ1-5,15,-,TRBV2,TGTGCCAGCAGTGAAGAGCAGGTTAGCAATCAGCCCCAGCATTTT,CASSEEQVSNQPQHF
-,TRBJ1-1,16,-,TRBV5-1,TGCGCCAGCAGCTTGGGGAGGGGCCCCACCAACACTGAAGCTTTCTTT,CASSLGRGPTNTEAFF
-,TRBJ2-7,13,TRBD1,TRBV6-5,TGTGCCAGCCAGGGACAGGTCCCATTCGAGCAGTACTTC,CASQGQVPFEQYF
-,TRBJ1-2,11,-,TRBV20-1,TGCAGTGTTGGGAGATCGGATGGCTACACCTTC,CSVGRSDGYTF
-,TRBJ2-1,16,TRBD2,TRBV11-3,TGTGCCAGCAGCTTTTTGAGCGGGGGGGTCTACAATGAGCAGTTCTTC,CASSFLSGGVYNEQFF
-,TRBJ1-2,13,-,TRBV11-2,TGTGCCAGCACCCAGGAGGGTGGGGTCGGCTACACCTTC,CASTQEGGVGYTF
-,TRBJ2-5,14,-,TRBV3-1/TRBV3-2,TGTGCCAGCAGCCACCGGACAGTCCAAGAGACCCAGTACTTC,CASSHRTVQETQYF
-,TRBJ1-3,15,-,TRBV18,TGTGCCAGCTCACCACCGTCGGTTTCTGGAAACACCATATATTTT,CASSPPSVSGNTIYF
-,TRBJ1-1,16,TRBD1,TRBV7-3,TGTGCCAGCAGCTTCGCATCGGACAGGGAGGGGACTGAAGCTTTCTTT,CASSFASDREGTEAFF
once,TRBJ2-7,11,-,TRBV9,TGTGCCAGCAGCTCCCCGTACGAGCAGTACTTC,CASSSPYEQYF
-,TRBJ2-6,17,-,TRBV10-3,TGTGCCATCAGTGAGTCCCACGGGGTAAAGGGGGCCAACGTCCTGACTTTC,CAISESHGVKGANVLTF
-,TRBJ1-1,16,-,TRBV19,TGTGCCAGTAGTAGGGGGGTAAGAGGGTGGTACACTGAAGCTTTCTTT,CASSRGVRGWYTEAFF
-,TRBJ2-1,15,-,TRBV7-3,TGTGCCAGCAGCTTAAGATCCAGCTCCTACAATGAGCAGTTCTTC,CASSLRSSSYNEQFF
-,TRBJ1-2,13,-,TRBV29-1,TGCAGCGTTGAACATGACAAGTTCTATGGCTACACCTTC,CSVEHDKFYGYTF
-,TRBJ1-1,15,-,TRBV5-6,TGTGCCAGCAGCTGGGCCGTAACCCCCCACGAAGAAGCTTTCTTT,CASSWAVTPHEEAFF
once,TRBJ1-1,14,-,TRBV5-8,TGTGCCAGCAGCTTGGAACAGATGAACACTGAAGCTTTCTTT,CASSLEQMNTEAFF
-,TRBJ1-2,14,-,TRBV6-5,TGTGCCAGCAGTCGACAGCCCGCGGACTATGGCTACACCTTC,CASSRQPADYGYTF
-,TRBJ1-3,15,-,TRBV5-1,TGCGCCAGCGGAGGGCCTCCGAGCTCTGGAAACACCATATATTTT,CASGGPPSSGNTIYF
-,TRBJ1-4,13,-,TRBV6-5,TGTGCCAGCAGTTACTCCGTCGAGGAGAAACTGTTTTTT,CASSYSVEEKLFF
-,TRBJ1-1,12,-,TRBV27,TGTGCCAGCAGTTTGGTGCCGGGTGAAGCTTTCTTT,CASSLVPGEAFF
-,TRBJ1-1,14,TRBD1,TRBV29-1,TGCAGCGTTGAAACTCTGGCAGGGGGAACTGAAGCTTTCTTT,CSVETLAGGTEAFF
-,TRBJ2-2,15,-,TRBV4-3,TGCGCCAGCAGCCAGCCGGGGGACCCAACCGGGGAGCTGTTTTTT,CASSQPGDPTGELFF
-,TRBJ1-1,14,TRBD1,TRBV19,TGTGCCAGTAGTCGGAGAGACAGGGACACTGAAGCTTTCTTT,CASSRRDRDTEAFF
-,TRBJ1-5,15,-,TRBV6-1,TGTGCCAGCAGTGAATGGATGATAAGCGGTCAGCCCCAGCATTTT,CASSEWMISGQPQHF
-,TRBJ1-2,13,TRBD1,TRBV12-3/TRBV12-4,TGTGCCAGCACCCGGGACAGTTCATATGGCTACACCTTC,CASTRDSSYGYTF
-,TRBJ2-7,14,TRBD2,TRBV6-6,TGTGCCAGCTCCCCACGGGGGGGGACCTACGAGCAGTACTTC,CASSPRGGTYEQYF
-,TRBJ1-2,17,-,TRBV21-1,TGTGCCAGCAGCAAATGCACCGGGTGGCCTCCTTTGGAGGGCTACACCTTC,CASSKCTGWPPLEGYTF
once,TRBJ1-2,13,-,TRBV6-5,TGTGCCAGCAGTACGGGTCCATCGAGAGGCTACACCTTC,CASSTGPSRGYTF
-,TRBJ1-2,15,TRBD1,TRBV5-8,TGTGCCAGCAGCTTAAAAGGACAGGGCTCCTATGGCTACACCTTC,CASSLKGQGSYGYTF
-,TRBJ2-3,16,TRBD2,TRBV5-1,TGCGCCAGCTTTGTTGGTAGCGGGCGAAGCACAGATACGCAGTATTTT,CASFVGSGRSTDTQYF
-,TRBJ1-2,15,-,TRBV5-5,TGTGCCAGCAGCTTGGAGTTTTCGGGGTTCTATGGCTACACCTTC,CASSLEFSGFYGYTF
-,TRBJ1-2,13,TRBD1,TRBV7-2,TGTGCCAGCAGCTTCCGGGACAGCTATGGCTACACCTTC,CASSFRDSYGYTF
-,TRBJ1-1,16,-,TRBV7-9,TGTGCCAGCAGCTTAACACGTGGAGGTCTGGGGACTGAAGCTTTCTTT,CASSLTRGGLGTEAFF
-,TRBJ1-5,21,TRBD1,TRBV12-5,TGTGCTAGTGGTTTGGAACTTCTCTTTAATACAGGGGATTATAGCAATCAGCCCCAGCATTTT,CASGLELLFNTGDYSNQPQHF
-,TRBJ1-2,13,-,TRBV6-5,TGTGCCAGCGCGACAGCCCACTCCTATGGCTACACCTTC,CASATAHSYGYTF
-,TRBJ2-7,12,TRBD1,TRBV5-1,TGCGCCAGCAGTACCAGGGGGTTCGAGCAGTACTTC,CASSTRGFEQYF
-,TRBJ1-1,13,-,TRBV4-1,TGCGCCAGCAGCCAAGTAGGGGCGACTGAAGCTTTCTTT,CASSQVGATEAFF
-,TRBJ2-2,13,-,TRBV6-5,TGTGCCAGCAGTTACGAGGGGGCCGGGGAGCTGTTTTTT,CASSYEGAGELFF
-,TRBJ1-4,15,TRBD1,TRBV19,TGTGCCAGTAGTGCCCTCCGGGACAGACATGAAAAACTGTTTTTT,CASSALRDRHEKLFF
-,TRBJ2-1,12,-,TRBV18,TGTGCCAGCTCACCCAAGGGGAATGAGCAGTTCTTC,CASSPKGNEQFF
-,TRBJ1-1,12,TRBD1,TRBV20-1,TGCAGTGCTCGTGGACAGGCCCAAGAAGCTTTCTTT,CSARGQAQEAFF
-,TRBJ2-7,15,-,TRBV5-1,TGCGCCAGCAGCTTGGAGCCAGGGGGGTCCTACGAGCAGTACTTC,CASSLEPGGSYEQYF
-,TRBJ1-1,16,-,TRBV12-5,TGTGCTAGTGGTTTCCGTACGGACTTAATGAACACTGAAGCTTTCTTT,CASGFRTDLMNTEAFF
-,TRBJ1-3,14,TRBD1,TRBV19,TGTGCCAGTAGCACAGGGGACTCTGGAAACACCATATATTTT,CASSTGDSGNTIYF